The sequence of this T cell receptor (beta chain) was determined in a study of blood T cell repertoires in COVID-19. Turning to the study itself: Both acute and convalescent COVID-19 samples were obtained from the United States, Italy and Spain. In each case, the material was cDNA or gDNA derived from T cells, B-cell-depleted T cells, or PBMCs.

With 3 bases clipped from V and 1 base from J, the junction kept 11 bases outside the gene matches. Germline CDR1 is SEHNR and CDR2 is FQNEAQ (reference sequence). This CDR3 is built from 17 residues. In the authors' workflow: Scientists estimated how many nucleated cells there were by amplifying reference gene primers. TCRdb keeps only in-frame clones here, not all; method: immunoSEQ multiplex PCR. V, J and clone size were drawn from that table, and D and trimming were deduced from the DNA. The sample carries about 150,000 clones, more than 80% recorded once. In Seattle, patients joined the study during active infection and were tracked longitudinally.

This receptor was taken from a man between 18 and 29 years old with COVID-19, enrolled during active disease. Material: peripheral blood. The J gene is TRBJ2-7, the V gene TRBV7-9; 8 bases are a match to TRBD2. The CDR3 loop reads CASSFQISGTSSYEQYF. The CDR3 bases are TGTGCCAGCAGCTTCCAAATCAGCGGGACTAGTTCCTACGAGCAGTACTTC.